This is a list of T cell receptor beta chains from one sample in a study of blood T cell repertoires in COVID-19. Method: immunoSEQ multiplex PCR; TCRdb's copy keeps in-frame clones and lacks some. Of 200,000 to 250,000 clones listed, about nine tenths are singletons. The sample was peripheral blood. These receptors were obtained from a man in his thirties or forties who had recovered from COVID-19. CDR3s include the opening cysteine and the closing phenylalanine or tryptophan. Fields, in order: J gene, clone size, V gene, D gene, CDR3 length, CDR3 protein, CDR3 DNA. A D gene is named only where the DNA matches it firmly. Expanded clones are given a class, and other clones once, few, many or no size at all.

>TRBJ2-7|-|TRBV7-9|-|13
CASSRQATYEQYF
TGTGCCAGCAGCCGGCAGGCCACCTACGAGCAGTACTTC
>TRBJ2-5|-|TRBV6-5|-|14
CASSSYRGGETQYF
TGTGCCAGCAGTTCCTACAGGGGGGGAGAGACCCAGTACTTC
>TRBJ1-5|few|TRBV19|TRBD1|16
CASEPGGTVSNQPQHF
TGTGCCAGTGAGCCTGGTGGGACAGTAAGCAATCAGCCCCAGCATTTT
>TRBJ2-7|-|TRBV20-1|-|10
CRADGDEQYF
TGCAGAGCCGACGGAGACGAGCAGTACTTC
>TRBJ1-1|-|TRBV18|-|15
CASSPYSPRDTEAFF
TGTGCCAGCTCACCTTATTCCCCCAGGGACACTGAAGCTTTCTTT
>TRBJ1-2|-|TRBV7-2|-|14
CASSLADGIYGYTF
TGTGCCAGCAGCTTAGCGGACGGGATCTATGGCTACACCTTC
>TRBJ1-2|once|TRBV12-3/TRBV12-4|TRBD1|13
CASSSKGAWGYTF
TGTGCCAGCAGCTCTAAGGGGGCTTGGGGCTACACCTTC
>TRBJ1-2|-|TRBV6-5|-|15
CASSYSGQTNYGYTF
TGTGCCAGCAGCTACTCGGGGCAAACTAACTATGGCTACACCTTC
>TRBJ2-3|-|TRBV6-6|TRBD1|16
CASSYLLQGGRDTQYF
TGTGCCAGCAGTTACTTACTACAGGGGGGTCGGGATACGCAGTATTTT
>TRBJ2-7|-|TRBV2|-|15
CASLIVRDTTYEQYF
TGTGCCAGCCTTATCGTCCGGGACACGACCTACGAGCAGTACTTC
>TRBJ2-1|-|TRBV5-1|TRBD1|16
CASSLGGGLAYNEQFF
TGCGCCAGCAGCTTGGGAGGGGGCCTCGCCTACAATGAGCAGTTCTTC
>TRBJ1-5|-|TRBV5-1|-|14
CASSLQGGNQPQHF
TGCGCCAGCAGCTTACAGGGAGGGAATCAGCCCCAGCATTTT
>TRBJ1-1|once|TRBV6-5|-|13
CASRLTRRTEAFF
TGTGCCAGCAGGCTGACTCGGAGGACTGAAGCTTTCTTT
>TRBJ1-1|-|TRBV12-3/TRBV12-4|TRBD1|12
CASSDRGTEAFF
TGTGCCAGCAGTGACAGGGGAACTGAAGCTTTCTTT
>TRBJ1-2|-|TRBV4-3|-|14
CASSPRQESDGYTF
TGCGCCAGCAGCCCCCGACAGGAATCAGATGGCTACACCTTC
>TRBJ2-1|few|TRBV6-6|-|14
CASRGGVTMDEQFF
TGTGCCAGCAGGGGCGGGGTAACTATGGATGAGCAGTTCTTC
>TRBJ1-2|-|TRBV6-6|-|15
CASSYSMGRDYGYTF
TGTGCCAGCAGTTACTCGATGGGCAGGGACTATGGCTACACCTTC
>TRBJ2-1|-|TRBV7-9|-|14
CASSTWEVADEQFF
TGTGCCAGCAGCACGTGGGAGGTTGCCGATGAGCAGTTCTTC
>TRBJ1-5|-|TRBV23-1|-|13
CASSFFSNQPQHF
TGCGCCAGCAGTTTCTTTAGCAATCAGCCCCAGCATTTT
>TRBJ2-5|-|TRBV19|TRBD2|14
CASSLGGYEETQYF
TGTGCCAGTAGTTTGGGGGGGTACGAAGAGACCCAGTACTTC
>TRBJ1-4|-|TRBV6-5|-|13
CASNRSFNEKLFF
TGTGCCAGCAATCGGTCCTTTAATGAAAAACTGTTTTTT
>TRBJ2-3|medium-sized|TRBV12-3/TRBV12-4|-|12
CASSFDLLTQYF
TGTGCCAGCAGTTTCGACTTGCTGACGCAGTATTTT
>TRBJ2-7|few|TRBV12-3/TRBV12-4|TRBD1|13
CASSVGTGNEQYF
TGTGCCAGCAGTGTCGGGACAGGGAACGAGCAGTACTTC
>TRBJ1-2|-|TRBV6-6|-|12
CSTRNGVYGYTF
TGTTCCACCAGAAACGGGGTTTATGGCTACACCTTC
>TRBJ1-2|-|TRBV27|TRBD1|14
CASSYGQGNYGYTF
TGTGCCAGCAGTTACGGACAGGGTAACTATGGCTACACCTTC
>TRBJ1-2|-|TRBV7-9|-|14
CASSWTAANYGYTF
TGTGCCAGCAGCTGGACAGCAGCTAACTATGGCTACACCTTC
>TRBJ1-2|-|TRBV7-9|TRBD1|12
CASSLEMDRVEF
TGTGCCAGCAGCTTAGAGATGGACAGGGTTGAATTC
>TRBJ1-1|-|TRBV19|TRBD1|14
CASSIRPGGTEAFF
TGTGCCAGTAGTATTCGCCCAGGGGGCACTGAAGCTTTCTTT
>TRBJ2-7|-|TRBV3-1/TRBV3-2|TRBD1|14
CASSPRDSNLEQYF
TGTGCCAGCAGCCCCCGGGACAGTAATCTTGAGCAGTACTTC
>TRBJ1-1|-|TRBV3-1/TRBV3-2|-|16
CASSQVATGRSTEAFF
TGTGCCAGCAGCCAGGTCGCGACAGGCCGGAGCACTGAAGCTTTCTTT
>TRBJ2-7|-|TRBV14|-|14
CASSHHGGPYEQYF
TGTGCCAGCAGCCACCACGGGGGACCCTACGAGCAGTACTTC
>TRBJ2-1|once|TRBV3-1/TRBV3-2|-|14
CASSPWVSRNEQFF
TGTGCCAGCAGCCCCTGGGTCTCGCGGAATGAGCAGTTCTTC
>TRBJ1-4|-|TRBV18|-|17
CASSPNLPGTVNEKLFF
TGTGCCAGCTCACCGAACCTCCCGGGAACTGTTAATGAAAAACTGTTTTTT
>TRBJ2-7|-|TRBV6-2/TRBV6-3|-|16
CASSYSVRHLSYEQYF
TGTGCCAGCAGTTACAGTGTTCGACACCTCTCCTACGAGCAGTACTTC
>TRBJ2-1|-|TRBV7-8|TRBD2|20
CASSHRRASGVESSYNEQFF
TGTGCCAGCAGCCATCGCCGAGCTAGCGGGGTTGAGAGCTCCTACAATGAGCAGTTCTTC
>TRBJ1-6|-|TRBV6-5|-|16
CASSYGLEGHNSPLHF
TGTGCCAGCAGTTACGGCCTGGAGGGCCATAATTCACCCCTCCACTTT
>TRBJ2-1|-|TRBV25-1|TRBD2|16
CASSDPSGGTYNEQFF
TGTGCCAGCAGTGACCCTAGCGGGGGGACCTACAATGAGCAGTTCTTC
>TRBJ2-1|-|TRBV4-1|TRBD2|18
CASSLFYAGGTEYNEQFF
TGCGCCAGCAGCCTTTTTTATGCGGGGGGGACTGAGTACAATGAGCAGTTCTTC
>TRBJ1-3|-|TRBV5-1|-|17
CASSKRTHRETGNTIYF
TGCGCCAGCAGCAAAAGGACTCACAGGGAGACCGGAAACACCATATATTTT
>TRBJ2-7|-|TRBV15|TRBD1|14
CATNSGTGTREQYF
TGTGCCACCAATTCCGGGACAGGGACGCGGGAGCAGTACTTC
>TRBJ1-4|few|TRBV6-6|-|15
CASSYNSPTNEKLFF
TGTGCCAGCAGCTACAACTCTCCAACTAATGAAAAACTGTTTTTT
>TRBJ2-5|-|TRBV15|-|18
CATSRDKGRLARQETQYF
TGTGCCACCAGCAGAGATAAGGGCAGGTTAGCGAGGCAAGAGACCCAGTACTTC